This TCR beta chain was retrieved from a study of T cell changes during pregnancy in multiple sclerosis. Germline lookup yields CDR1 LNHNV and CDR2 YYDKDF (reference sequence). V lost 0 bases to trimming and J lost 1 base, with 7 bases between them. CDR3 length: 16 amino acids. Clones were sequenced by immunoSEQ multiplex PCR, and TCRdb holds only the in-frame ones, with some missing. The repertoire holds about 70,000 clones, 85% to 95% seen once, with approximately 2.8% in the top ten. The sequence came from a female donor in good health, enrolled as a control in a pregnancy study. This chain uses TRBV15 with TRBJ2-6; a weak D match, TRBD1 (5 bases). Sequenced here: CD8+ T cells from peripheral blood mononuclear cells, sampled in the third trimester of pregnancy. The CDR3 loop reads CATSRDGASGANVLTF. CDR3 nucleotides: TGTGCCACCAGCAGAGATGGGGCTTCTGGGGCCAACGTCCTGACTTTC.